The clone carrying this TCR beta chain is a singleton in its sample. The sample comes from a study of technical replicates of blood from a handful of donors. Using immunoSEQ multiplex PCR, the repertoire was profiled, and TCRdb retains in-frame clones only, with some absent. The sample holds fewer than 95,000 clones, approximately 95% seen once. This sequence originates from a human donor in good health. The sample taken for sequencing was T cells isolated from PBMCs.

The chain's CDR3 is CASSFGGTDTQYF. CDR3 DNA: TGTGCCAGCAGTTTTGGAGGGACAGATACGCAGTATTTT. V and J are TRBV27 and TRBJ2-3; possible D gene TRBD2, 6 bases. Germline CDR1 MNHEY, CDR2 SMNVEV (reference sequence). The CDR3 loop spans 13 amino acids. Between the trimmed V and J ends, which lost 3 bases and 3 bases, there was a span of 7 bases.